The clone carrying this T cell receptor beta chain was seen a few times. The data belong to a study of blood T cells in healthy people across ages. Through a sample-barcoded 5' primer and a J-beta primer mix, a second PCR was run for 7 to 11 cycles. A template-switch adaptor with 12 random nucleotides tagged each cDNA molecule. TCRdb used MiXCR to reprocess the 5' RACE reads, holding one entry per CDR3 protein. The table shows approximately 1,100,000 distinct CDR3 sequences, with 40% to 45% occurring only once. The sequencing input was blood. The sequence was collected from a woman in her fifties or sixties in good health.

CDR3 region: CASSEGGVQPQHF. DNA for the CDR3: TGTGCCAGCAGTGAAGGCGGGGTTCAGCCCCAGCATTTT. The rearrangement joins TRBV6-1 to TRBJ1-5; D remains unclear. Between the trimmed V and J ends, which lost 1 base and 6 bases, there was a span of 7 bases. The CDR3 is 13 amino acids. The germline CDR1 and CDR2 sequences are MNHNS and SASEGT.